The source of this T cell receptor beta chain is a study of beta chain features in type 1 diabetes. Overall study findings and caveats: Significant though moderate, a shortening of TCRB CDR3s appeared in all four CD4+ subsets of Type 1 diabetes patients.

This clone was seen a handful of times. Its antigen is still unknown. cDNA synthesis used the whole RNA isolate, giving expressed TCRB sequences. Generated by immunoSEQ multiplex PCR, the TCRdb table keeps only in-frame clones and is missing some. The table includes approximately 130,000 clones, around 15% detected once. The CDR3 consists of 13 residues. CDR1 is MGHDK and CDR2 is SYGVNS in the germline V gene. Deletions cut 5 bases from V and 3 bases from J, with 11 bases between. One heparinised draw of blood, averaging approximately 110 mL, came from each donor. Purities in excess of 95% were seen in all sorted populations.

The V and J genes are TRBV25-1 and TRBJ2-7, with D unresolved. This clonotype originated in a man aged 18 to 30 with type 1 diabetes. The sample taken for sequencing was central memory CD4+ T cells from blood. The chain's CDR3 is CASSPRSFYEQYF. The CDR3 DNA is TGTGCCAGCAGTCCCCGGTCCTTCTACGAGCAGTACTTC.